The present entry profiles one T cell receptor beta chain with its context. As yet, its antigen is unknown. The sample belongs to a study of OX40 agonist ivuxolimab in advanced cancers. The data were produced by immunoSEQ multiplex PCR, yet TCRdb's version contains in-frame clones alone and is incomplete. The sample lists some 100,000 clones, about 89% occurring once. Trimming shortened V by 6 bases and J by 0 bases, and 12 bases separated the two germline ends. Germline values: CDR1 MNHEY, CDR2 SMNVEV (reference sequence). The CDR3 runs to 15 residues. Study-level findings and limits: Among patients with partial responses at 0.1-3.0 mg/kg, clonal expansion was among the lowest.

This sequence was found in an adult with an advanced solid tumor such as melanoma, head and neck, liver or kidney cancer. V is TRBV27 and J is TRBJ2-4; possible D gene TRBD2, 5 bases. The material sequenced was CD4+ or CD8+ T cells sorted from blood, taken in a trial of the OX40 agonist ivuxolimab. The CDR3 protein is CASSPRERAKNIQYF. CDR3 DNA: TGTGCCAGCAGCCCACGGGAAAGAGCCAAAAACATTCAGTACTTC.